The subject of this entry is one TCR beta chain. Authors' methods: Amplifying reference gene primers gave estimates of nucleated cell counts. Assay: immunoSEQ multiplex PCR; the TCRdb copy retains only in-frame clones and omits some. V and J calls and clone size come straight from that table; D and trimming were deduced from the DNA. The data show about 210,000 clones, 83% seen once. The data were taken from a study of blood T cell repertoires in COVID-19. Study context: Acute and convalescent COVID-19 samples came from the United States, Italy and Spain. Nucleic acid was either cDNA or gDNA, and it came from T cells, B-cell-depleted T cells, or PBMCs.

CDR3 length equals 12 residues. Trimming cost V 8 bases and J 2 bases, with 9 bases left between them. Germline V CDR1 and CDR2: MNHEY, SVGAGI. The material sequenced was peripheral blood. The TCR comes from a woman in her forties with active or convalescent COVID-19. The rearrangement uses TRBV6-5 and TRBJ1-2; D may be TRBD1 (6 bases). CDR3 sequence: CASSGVNYGYTF. The CDR3 DNA reads TGTGCCAGCTCAGGGGTAAACTATGGCTACACCTTC.